These 15 T cell receptor beta chains originate from one sample sequenced in a study of blood T cell repertoires in COVID-19. Method: immunoSEQ multiplex PCR; TCRdb's copy keeps in-frame clones and lacks some. The table includes 100,000 to 150,000 clones, roughly 80% detected once. Sequenced sample: peripheral blood. The receptors were gathered from an elderly man with COVID-19, enrolled during active disease.

The chain is built from TRBV7-3 and TRBJ2-3, with TRBD2 as a possible D gene (5 bases). V was pared by 1 base and J by 4 bases, with 12 bases between. The length of the CDR3 is 15 residues. The germline gives CDR1 SGHTA, CDR2 FQGTGA. Written as DNA, the CDR3 is TGTGCCAGCAGCTTAAGAGGGAGTAGTGCAGATACGCAGTATTTT. It encodes CASSLRGSSADTQYF.

The chain carries TRBV19 and TRBJ1-3; D perhaps matches TRBD1 (6 bases). The CDR3 runs to 16 residues. The germline V gene encodes CDR1 LNHDA and CDR2 SQIVND (reference sequence). The V gene lost 5 bases and the J gene lost 3 bases, with 17 bases spanning the gap. CDR3 DNA: TGTGCCAGTAGTGCCTTGACAGGCGCACTTGGAAACACCATATATTTT. Translated, it gives CASSALTGALGNTIYF.

This clone showed up just once. The V gene is TRBV4-2, the J gene TRBJ2-1, with 7 nucleotides matching TRBD2. V shed 6 bases, J shed 4 bases, and the junction held 3 bases outside the gene matches. Germline assignment: CDR1 LGHNA and CDR2 YNFKEQ. The CDR3 loop spans 13 amino acids. The CDR3 sequence: CASSPGGYNEQFF. For the CDR3, the DNA is TGTGCCAGCAGTCCGGGGGGATACAATGAGCAGTTCTTC.

The chain uses TRBV19 and TRBJ2-5; the match to TRBD2 covers 7 bases. J gave up 3 bases and V 6 bases, and 4 bases lay outside the gene matches. The CDR3 length is 13 residues. Germline V lookup: CDR1 LNHDA, CDR2 SQIVND (reference sequence). CDR3 in DNA: TGTGCCAGTAGCGGACTAGTGGAAGAGACCCAGTACTTC. Protein sequence: CASSGLVEETQYF.

This clone was counted only a few times. V usage is TRBV7-9 and J usage is TRBJ2-7, with D possibly being TRBD2 (6 bases). CDR1 SEHNR and CDR2 FQNEAQ come from the germline V gene (reference sequence). There are 15 residues in the CDR3. V lost 2 bases and J lost 2, with 13 bases in between. CDR3 DNA sequence: TGTGCCAGCAGCTTATACAAGCGGGCTACCTACGAGCAGTACTTC. Translated, it gives CASSLYKRATYEQYF.

The V gene is TRBV29-1, the J gene TRBJ2-7; D ambiguous. The V end lost 4 bases, the J end lost 4 bases, and 20 bases lay between the germline ends. The CDR3 has 15 amino acids. Germline V gives CDR1 SQVTM, CDR2 ANQGSEA. The CDR3 loop is CSVAPVFVKRYEQYF. CDR3 nucleotide sequence: TGCAGCGTTGCTCCAGTCTTTGTCAAGAGGTACGAGCAGTACTTC.

For the CDR3, the DNA is TGTGCCATCAGTGTCGTGCCAGGGGGATCCAATAATTCACCCCTCCACTTT. Its protein is CAISVVPGGSNNSPLHF. V usage is TRBV10-3 and J usage is TRBJ1-6, with TRBD1 matching 7 bases. V lost 4 bases, J lost 5 bases, and 11 bases stayed unmatched. The CDR3 length is 17 residues. Per the germline V gene, CDR1 is ENHRY and CDR2 is SYGVKD.

This chain links TRBV28 with TRBJ1-6; 9 positions match TRBD1. Germline V gene lookup returns CDR1 MDHEN and CDR2 SYDVKM. The V and J ends lost 8 bases and 11 bases, in that order; junction bases with no gene match: 7. This CDR3 has 13 amino acids. CDR3 DNA sequence: TGTGCCAGCCTTGGGACAGGGCGGACACCCCTCCACTTT. It yields the protein CASLGTGRTPLHF.

The gene calls are TRBV18 and TRBJ1-1; TRBD1 matches at 7 bases. From germline, CDR1 is KGHSH and CDR2 LQKENI. The CDR3 has 12 amino acids. After removal of 4 bases from V and 11 bases from J, the junction contained 7 bases not matched to a gene. CDR3 nucleotide sequence: TGTGCCAGCTCACTCGAGGGGGCGCAGGCTTTCTTT. Residues: CASSLEGAQAFF.

V is TRBV25-1 and J is TRBJ2-1; D might be TRBD2 (5 bases). Germline V lookup: CDR1 MGHDK, CDR2 SYGVNS. The CDR3 has 17 amino acids. V lost 0 bases and J 0 bases, leaving 12 bases between the germline ends. The CDR3 protein is CASSEYGSGGSYNEQFF. CDR3 DNA: TGTGCCAGCAGTGAATATGGGAGCGGAGGCTCCTACAATGAGCAGTTCTTC.

There are a few counts of this clone. The gene calls are TRBV7-9 and TRBJ2-1; D is perhaps TRBD1 (6 bases). V was shortened by 0 bases and J by 4 bases, with 10 bases between the two germline ends. The CDR3 runs 15 residues. Germline-derived CDR1 and CDR2 are SEHNR and FQNEAQ (reference sequence). The CDR3 region has the DNA TGTGCCAGCAGCTTAGCGGCTAGGGGGTACAATGAGCAGTTCTTC. Its protein is CASSLAARGYNEQFF.

This clone was picked up one time. The chain has TRBV6-6 and TRBJ1-5; no clear D. CDR1 is MNHNY and CDR2 is SVGAGI in the germline V gene (reference sequence). The CDR3 extends over 12 amino acids. V lost 2 bases and J lost 3, with 2 bases in between. CDR3 region: CASSYLNQPQHF. CDR3 DNA sequence: TGTGCCAGCAGTTACCTCAATCAGCCCCAGCATTTT.

This clone showed up just a few times. The J gene is TRBJ2-4, the V gene TRBV23-1; the D gene is possibly TRBD1 (7 bases). TRBV23-1 is an ORF, with its function uncertain. CDR3 length: 19 residues. Trimming pared 2 bases from V and 7 bases from J, leaving 27 bases between. This CDR3 is CASSQVLEQGRSVGNIQYF. The CDR3 region has the DNA TGCGCCAGCAGTCAAGTATTAGAACAGGGGAGGTCCGTGGGGAACATTCAGTACTTC.

This clone was detected once. This chain connects TRBV5-5 to TRBJ1-1; D unresolved. V was clipped by 0 bases and J by 2 bases, with 8 bases between them. The CDR3 sequence is 14 residues long. Germline V gene lookup returns CDR1 SGHKS and CDR2 YYEKEE (reference sequence). This CDR3 reads CASSLGGVNTEAFF. Written as DNA, the CDR3 is TGTGCCAGCAGCTTGGGCGGGGTCAACACTGAAGCTTTCTTT.

This chain's CDR3 is CATSISGRGNEQFF. The CDR3 DNA sequence: TGTGCCACCAGCATTAGCGGGAGGGGGAATGAGCAGTTCTTC. This chain links TRBV15 with TRBJ2-1, with 11 nucleotides matching TRBD2. V shed 4 bases and J 7 bases; nucleotides not matched to a gene: 3. The CDR3 spans 14 residues. CDR1 LNHNV and CDR2 YYDKDF come from the germline V gene (reference sequence).